This TCR beta chain was sequenced in a study of T-cell memory formation after mild COVID-19. Whole-study findings and limits: Clones that got smaller from day 15 to 85 had even CD4/CD8, while clones growing later tipped toward CD4+.

As concerns this clonotype: Its specificity is unknown.

TCRdb redid the calling of the 5' RACE reads with MiXCR, one entry per CDR3 protein. In the table there are roughly 610,000 distinct CDR3 sequences, 15% to 20% of which are singletons. This TCR came from an adult woman who had mild COVID-19 (a few samples of this study predate the infection). Cell type and time point are not known. The sequenced sample was PBMCs or a T cell subset sorted from them (not recorded which).

CDR3 DNA sequence: TGCGCCAGCAGCTTCATACGCGACAGGAACCGAGTTACCGGGGAGCTGTTTTTT. Translating it yields CASSFIRDRNRVTGELFF. This chain uses TRBV5-1 with TRBJ2-2, with D possibly TRBD1 on 6 matching bases. Germline CDR1 is SGHRS and CDR2 is YFSETQ. Between the trimmed V and J ends, which lost 2 bases and 5 bases, there was a span of 22 bases. The CDR3 has 18 residues.